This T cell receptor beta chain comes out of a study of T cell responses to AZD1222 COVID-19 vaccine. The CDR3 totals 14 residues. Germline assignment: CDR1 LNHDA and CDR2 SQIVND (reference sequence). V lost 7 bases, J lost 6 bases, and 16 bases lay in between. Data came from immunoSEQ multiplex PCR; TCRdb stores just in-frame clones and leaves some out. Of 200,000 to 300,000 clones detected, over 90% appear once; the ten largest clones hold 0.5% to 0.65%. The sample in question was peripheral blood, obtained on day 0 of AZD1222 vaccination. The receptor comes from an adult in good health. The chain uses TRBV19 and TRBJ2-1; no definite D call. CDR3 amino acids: CASTALTDPNEQFF. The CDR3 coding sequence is TGTGCCAGTACGGCCCTTACGGATCCCAATGAGCAGTTCTTC.